Listed here is a single TCR beta chain. Additional DNA sequences in this sample encode the identical CDR3. Measured with immunoSEQ multiplex PCR; TCRdb has only the in-frame clones, and not every one. The table has more than 350,000 clones, around 87% seen once. Germline CDR1 reads SGHRS; CDR2 reads YFSETQ. The CDR3 extends over 14 amino acids. Trimming took 0 bases from V and 6 from J, leaving 10 bases between them. This record belongs to a study of blood T cell repertoires in COVID-19. The chain joins TRBV5-1 to TRBJ1-5; TRBD1 might be the D (6 bases). The source of this sequence is a woman aged 50 to 65 who had recovered from COVID-19. Sample: PBMCs or T cells enriched from blood (not recorded which). Written as DNA, the CDR3 is TGCGCCAGCAGCTTGGAGGGGGGGGCTCAGCCCCAGCATTTT. Encoded protein: CASSLEGGAQPQHF.